A single sample is the source of the 20 T cell receptor beta chains below, sequenced in a study of T cell responses to AZD1222 COVID-19 vaccine. The protocol was immunoSEQ multiplex PCR, while the TCRdb copy is restricted to in-frame clones and leaves out a portion. The table has about 130,000 clones, over 85% seen once. Sequences were derived from peripheral blood, sampled on day 0 of AZD1222 vaccination. The receptors were sampled from an adult in good health.

The chain combines TRBV20-1 with TRBJ2-7, with D possibly TRBD2 on 6 matching bases. Trimming left V 3 bases short and J 7 bases short, with 19 bases between. The germline V gene encodes CDR1 DFQATT and CDR2 SNEGSKA (reference sequence). This CDR3 region has 14 residues. CDR3 in amino acids: CSASFSGLSVEQYF. The CDR3 nucleotides are TGCAGTGCTAGTTTTAGCGGTCTAAGCGTTGAGCAGTACTTC.

The V and J genes are TRBV3-1 (or the pseudogene TRBV3-2) and TRBJ2-5; D call uncertain. Germline assignment: CDR1 LGHDT and CDR2 YNNKEL (reference sequence). This CDR3 is built from 14 residues. V shed 1 base and J shed 5 bases, with 11 bases lying between them. CDR3 in amino acids: CASSQVSRPETQYF. CDR3 DNA sequence: TGTGCCAGCAGCCAAGTTTCCCGGCCCGAGACCCAGTACTTC.

The chain combines TRBV5-1 with TRBJ1-3; 7 bases match TRBD1. Germline V gives CDR1 SGHRS, CDR2 YFSETQ. The length of the CDR3 is 14 residues. With 4 bases clipped from V and 8 bases from J, the junction kept 9 bases outside the gene matches. Here the CDR3 reads CASSRQGGSDTIYF. The CDR3 bases are TGCGCCAGCAGCCGACAGGGAGGGTCAGACACCATATATTTT.

This chain joins TRBV7-3 and TRBJ2-7; a weak D match, TRBD1 (6 bases). Trimming removed 2 bases from V and 2 bases from J, with 13 bases in between. CDR3 size: 15 residues. Germline CDR1 and CDR2: SGHTA and FQGTGA. The CDR3 DNA follows: TGTGCCAGCAGCTTAGACGGACAGTTCCCCTACGAGCAGTACTTC. It is translated as CASSLDGQFPYEQYF. The whole variable domain, remainder taken from reference TRBV7-3 and TRBJ2-7, is GAGVSQTPSNKVTEKGKYVELRCDPISGHTALYWYRQSLGQGPEFLIYFQGTGAADDSGLPNDRFFAVRPEGSVSTLKIQRTERGDSAVYLCASSLDGQFPYEQYFGPGTRLTVT.

For this clone: Germline and junction disagree at one end, which may indicate a read error. This chain links TRBV7-9 with TRBJ2-3; D is unclear. There are 11 residues in the CDR3. Germline loops: CDR1 SEHNR, CDR2 FQNEAQ (reference sequence). The CDR3 DNA sequence: TGTGCCAGCAGCTCCCCAGATCCGCAGTATTTT. Translating it yields CASSSPDPQYF.

The chain links TRBV15 to TRBJ1-1, with 10 bases that match TRBD1. Germline V gives CDR1 LNHNV, CDR2 YYDKDF (reference sequence). The length of the CDR3 is 15 residues. J was trimmed by 1 base and V by 9 bases; bases with no gene match: 8. The chain's CDR3 is CATRDRGLANTEAFF. In DNA form, the CDR3 reads TGTGCCACTAGAGACAGGGGGCTAGCGAACACTGAAGCTTTCTTT.

V is TRBV28 and J is TRBJ1-3, with unresolved D. CDR1 MDHEN and CDR2 SYDVKM come from the germline V gene. Trimming cost V 3 bases and J 0 bases, with 6 bases left between them. This CDR3 has 14 residues. Here the CDR3 DNA reads TGTGCCAGCAGTTTGTTGATCTCTGGAAACACCATATATTTT. Protein: CASSLLISGNTIYF.

The chain combines TRBV15 with TRBJ1-5; D is uncertain. Trimming left V 3 bases short and J 5 bases short, with 8 bases between. This CDR3 comprises 13 residues. CDR1 LNHNV and CDR2 YYDKDF come from the germline V gene (reference sequence). The CDR3 spells CATSRGLDQPQHF. CDR3 coding DNA: TGTGCCACCAGCAGGGGCTTAGATCAGCCCCAGCATTTT.

The chain couples TRBV28 to TRBJ2-7, with D possibly matching TRBD1 (8 bases). Trimming removed 4 bases at V and 5 bases at J, with 18 bases between. The germline gives CDR1 MDHEN, CDR2 SYDVKM. CDR3 length equals 15 residues. The DNA of the CDR3 is TGTGCCAGCAGTTCCCAGGGGGCGGGAGACGACGAGCAGTACTTC. This sequence encodes CASSSQGAGDDEQYF.

This chain uses TRBV3-1 (or the pseudogene TRBV3-2) with TRBJ2-1; possibly TRBD1 or TRBD2 for D (8 bases each). Per the germline V gene, CDR1 is LGHDT and CDR2 is YNNKEL (reference sequence). Trimming cost V 5 bases and J 2 bases, with 31 bases left between them. CDR3 size: 21 residues. The CDR3 DNA follows: TGTGCCAGCAGCAGACGAGCAGGGGGCGTTAGCGGGATGTGGACCTACAATGAGCAGTTCTTC. It yields the protein CASSRRAGGVSGMWTYNEQFF.

This chain links TRBV12-3 or TRBV12-4 with TRBJ2-7, with 8 bases aligning to TRBD1. V shed 8 bases and J 6 bases; nucleotides not matched to a gene: 3. The CDR3 spans 11 residues. CDR3 nucleotide sequence: TGTGCCAGCGGACAGGGCACCGAGCAGTACTTC. Its translation: CASGQGTEQYF.

This chain uses TRBV27 with TRBJ2-7; 8 bases are a match to TRBD2. The CDR3 sequence is 14 residues long. Trimming cost V 5 bases and J 6 bases; bases outside gene matches: 9. Per germline, CDR1 MNHEY and CDR2 SMNVEV (reference sequence). The CDR3 DNA follows: TGTGCCAGCAGTCCCGGGGGGGATATAGGCGAGCAGTACTTC. Translating it yields CASSPGGDIGEQYF.

The rearrangement joins TRBV30 to TRBJ2-3; 8 bases are a match to TRBD2. Germline V lookup: CDR1 GTSNPN, CDR2 SVGIG (reference sequence). V was clipped by 6 bases and J by 0 bases; unmatched bases: 5. The CDR3 is 14 residues long. The CDR3 region has the DNA TGTGCCTGTACTCTAGCGGGTAGCACAGATACGCAGTATTTT. It codes for CACTLAGSTDTQYF.

The chain joins TRBV14 to TRBJ2-7; 10 bases are shared with TRBD1. The junction had 10 bases not matched to a gene; V was cut back by 0 bases and J by 5 bases. This CDR3 is 17 amino acids long. Germline assignment: CDR1 SGHDN and CDR2 FVKESK. CDR3 sequence reads: CASSQDPPDRGFHEQYF. CDR3 DNA: TGTGCCAGCAGCCAAGATCCCCCGGACAGGGGGTTCCACGAGCAGTACTTC.

This chain links TRBV6-1 with TRBJ2-2; D not resolved. Per germline, CDR1 MNHNS and CDR2 SASEGT. The CDR3 runs to 14 residues. Trimming took 3 bases from V and 1 from J, leaving 6 bases between them. The DNA of the CDR3 is TGTGCCAGCAGTGAGCAAAAGAACACCGGGGAGCTGTTTTTT. This sequence encodes CASSEQKNTGELFF.

The table lists this clone with a count of one. This chain links TRBV9 with TRBJ2-1, with 12 positions matching TRBD2. V gave up 4 bases and J gave up 6 bases; unmatched junction bases: 5. In germline, CDR1 is SGDLS, CDR2 YYNGEE. CDR3 length: 15 residues. CDR3 region: CASSPASGRVNEQFF. The CDR3 DNA reads as TGTGCCAGCAGCCCAGCTAGCGGGAGGGTCAATGAGCAGTTCTTC.

This chain uses TRBV5-5 with TRBJ2-3, with a weak D call TRBD2 (5 bases). Trimming took off 5 bases at V and 8 bases at J, with 12 bases between the two ends. Germline V gene sequence: CDR1 SGHKS, CDR2 YYEKEE (reference sequence). The CDR3 is 12 residues long. CDR3 DNA: TGTGCCAGCAGAGAGCTGGGGAGTACGCAGTATTTT. Translating it yields CASRELGSTQYF.

The V gene is TRBV11-1, the J gene TRBJ1-1, with D possibly matching TRBD1 (6 bases). V shed 5 bases and J shed 5 bases, with 15 bases lying between them. Germline lookup yields CDR1 SGHAT and CDR2 FQDESV (reference sequence). The CDR3 loop spans 14 amino acids. CDR3: CASSQVRGQTEAFF. The CDR3 region has the DNA TGTGCCAGCAGCCAAGTCCGGGGGCAGACTGAAGCTTTCTTT.

The chain recombines TRBV7-2 with TRBJ1-1; D gene uncertain. Germline V gives CDR1 SGHTA, CDR2 FQGNSA. The CDR3 contains 12 residues. Trimming left V 7 bases short and J 0 bases short, with 6 bases between. The CDR3 is CASTAMNTEAFF. Written as DNA, the CDR3 is TGTGCCAGCACTGCTATGAACACTGAAGCTTTCTTT.

The chain is built from TRBV6-5 and TRBJ1-6; TRBD1 matches 9 bases. The CDR3 has 14 amino acids. Trimming cost V 6 bases and J 9 bases; bases outside gene matches: 6. Germline CDR1 reads MNHEY; CDR2 reads SVGAGI. This CDR3 reads CASSPGQGTSPLHF. CDR3 nucleotide sequence: TGTGCCAGCAGCCCGGGACAGGGAACTTCACCCCTCCACTTT.